The sequence of this TCR beta chain was determined in a study of cytomegalovirus exposure and HLA in healthy donors. Overall study results and limits: Available immune exposure information covered CMV serostatus only. In a later analysis, at a false discovery rate of 0.05, about 17,000 TCR beta sequences matched HLA alleles. High sensitivity and specificity were reportedly achieved when the classifier diagnosed cytomegalovirus status. The dataset shows that most TCR sequences were rare, while some public TCRs occurred in many donors.

Germline V gives CDR1 SEHNR, CDR2 FQNEAQ (reference sequence). The CDR3 length is 15 residues. V lost 4 bases, J lost 0 bases, and 4 bases stayed unmatched. Turning to this clone: What it binds is unknown.

The PCR used 60 Vbeta and 13 Jbeta primers. TCRdb's table, derived via immunoSEQ multiplex PCR, lists solely in-frame clones and lacks some. Altogether some 150,000 clones are present, roughly 81% being singletons, with the ten largest covering roughly 4.5%. The gene calls are TRBV7-9 and TRBJ2-7; TRBD1 aligns across 9 bases. Sequencing input: PBMCs. The TCR originated in a woman aged 18-30 years in good health and CMV-seropositive. The CDR3 sequence: CASSSAGQGSYEQYF. The CDR3 coding sequence is TGTGCCAGCAGCTCGGCGGGACAGGGCTCCTACGAGCAGTACTTC.